This T cell receptor beta chain was captured by sequencing in a study of beta chain features in type 1 diabetes. Investigators reverse transcribed all isolated RNA, so they sequenced expressed TCRB transcripts. The method was immunoSEQ multiplex PCR; TCRdb's version includes in-frame clones alone and lacks a portion of them. The sample has around 180,000 clones, around 13% seen once; the top ten hold 0.62%. The source is a woman between 18 and 30 years old in good health. Input material: central memory CD4+ T cells from blood.

For the CDR3, the DNA is TGTGCCTGGAGCGGTCGAAAGGGACTAGCGGGCAACGAGCAGTACTTC. Residues: CAWSGRKGLAGNEQYF. J is TRBJ2-7 and V is TRBV30, with 12 bases aligning to TRBD2. Germline loops: CDR1 GTSNPN, CDR2 SVGIG (reference sequence). Losses at the gene ends were 3 bases for V and 5 bases for J; bases not matched to a gene: 11. The CDR3 length is 16 residues.